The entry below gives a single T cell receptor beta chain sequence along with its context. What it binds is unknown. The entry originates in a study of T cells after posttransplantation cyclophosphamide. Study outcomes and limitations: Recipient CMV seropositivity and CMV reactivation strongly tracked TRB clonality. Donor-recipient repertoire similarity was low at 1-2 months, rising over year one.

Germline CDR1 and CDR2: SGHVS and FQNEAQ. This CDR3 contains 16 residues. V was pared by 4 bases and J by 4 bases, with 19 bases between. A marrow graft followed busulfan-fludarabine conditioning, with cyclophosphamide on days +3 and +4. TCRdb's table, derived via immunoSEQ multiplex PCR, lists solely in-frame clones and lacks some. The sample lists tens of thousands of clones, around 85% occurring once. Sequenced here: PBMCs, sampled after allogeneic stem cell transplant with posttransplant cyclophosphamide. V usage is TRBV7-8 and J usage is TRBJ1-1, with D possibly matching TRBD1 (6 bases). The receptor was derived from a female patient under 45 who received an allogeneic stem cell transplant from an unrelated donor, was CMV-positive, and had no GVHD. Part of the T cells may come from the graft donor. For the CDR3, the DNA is TGTGCCAGCAGCTCATACAGGGCCCCGGGTAGCACTGAAGCTTTCTTT. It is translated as CASSSYRAPGSTEAFF.